This T cell receptor beta chain originates from a study of breast tumors, draining lymph nodes, adjacent tissues. Axillary draining lymph nodes of breast cancer patients supplied the node samples. This CDR3 contains 13 residues. Per the germline V gene, CDR1 is MNHEY and CDR2 is SVGAGI. After removal of 6 bases from V and 8 bases from J, the junction contained 9 bases not matched to a gene. TCRdb reprocessed the multiplex PCR reads with MiXCR, giving one entry per CDR3 protein. The sample contains some 130,000 distinct CDR3 sequences, just under 20% of which appear only once. This clonotype occurred many times. What it recognizes is unknown. Whole-study findings and limits: That most tumor T cells come from lymph nodes remained unproven. Compared with lymph nodes, tumors were less diverse; compared with nontumor tissue, more.

This TCR was recovered from a female donor with breast cancer. Some clones in this sample may be carry-over from other donors' samples. The chain is built from TRBV6-5 and TRBJ1-2; 7 nucleotides match TRBD1. Material: axillary lymph node tissue. CDR3 in amino acids: CASRDRQGMGYTF. CDR3 bases: TGTGCCAGCAGAGACCGACAGGGCATGGGCTACACCTTC.